This record concerns one T cell receptor (beta chain) sequence. As yet, its antigen is unknown. V lost 5 bases, J lost 5 bases, and 14 bases lay in between. Germline V gene data show CDR1 as SQVTM and CDR2 as ANQGSEA. The CDR3 sequence is 13 residues long. This sample is drawn from a study of cytomegalovirus exposure and HLA in healthy donors. PCR involved 60 Vbeta and 13 Jbeta primers. Clones were sequenced by immunoSEQ multiplex PCR, and TCRdb holds only the in-frame ones, with some missing. The top ten clones hold about 1.5% of a sample with 180,000 or so clones, 70% to 85% of them seen once. Whole-study results and caveats: 87-base-pair reads could not separate some V segments, including TRBV6-2 and TRBV6-3.

This chain links TRBV29-1 with TRBJ2-3; no clear D gene. Sequences were obtained from PBMCs. The clonotype comes from a man in his late teens or twenties in good health and CMV-seronegative. CDR3 in amino acids: CSVKGRTGDTQYF. CDR3 DNA sequence: TGCAGCGTTAAAGGCCGCACGGGAGATACGCAGTATTTT.